The 10 T cell receptor beta chains in this list originate from one sample, sequenced in a study of blood T cell repertoires in COVID-19. Profiling relied on immunoSEQ multiplex PCR, and the TCRdb table lists in-frame clones only, not all of them. Here the sample spans 97,000 or so clones, approximately 91% being singletons. The sequencing input was peripheral blood. These receptors were collected from a man between 18 and 29 years old with acute or convalescent COVID-19.

A word on this clone: The same CDR3 arises from other DNA sequences in this sample as well. The rearrangement links TRBV5-4 to TRBJ2-5; no clear D. Trimming cost V 1 base and J 5 bases, with 9 bases left between them. Germline V CDR1 and CDR2: SGHNT, YYREEE (reference sequence). The CDR3 loop spans 13 amino acids. The CDR3 bases are TGTGCCAGCAGCTTGCGAGGTGAGGAGACCCAGTACTTC. This codes for CASSLRGEETQYF.

CDR3 sequence (DNA): TGTGCCAGCAGGGAGACAGGGATTTTCACTGAAGCTTTCTTT. Translating it yields CASRETGIFTEAFF. The V call is TRBV6-5, the J call TRBJ1-1, with 7 bases aligning to TRBD1. Germline CDR1 is MNHEY and CDR2 is SVGAGI. J was trimmed by 4 bases and V by 6 bases; bases with no gene match: 8. The CDR3 consists of 14 residues.

The genes are TRBV7-9 and TRBJ2-7, with TRBD1 identical over 8 bases. Germline assignment: CDR1 SEHNR and CDR2 FQNEAQ (reference sequence). After removal of 5 bases from V and 3 bases from J, the junction contained 6 bases not matched to a gene. CDR3 length equals 14 residues. As DNA, the CDR3 is TGTGCCAGCAGCACCGACAGGGGAGGCTACGAGCAGTACTTC. Protein sequence: CASSTDRGGYEQYF.

The rearrangement uses TRBV5-1 and TRBJ2-1; 12 bases are a match to TRBD2. CDR3 size: 18 residues. V trimming: 1 base; J trimming: 7 bases; junction bases outside the gene matches: 12. Germline assignment: CDR1 SGHRS and CDR2 YFSETQ. The CDR3 bases are TGCGCCAGCAGCTTGCGAAAACTAGCGGGGGGCCTAAGTAATGAGCAGTTCTTC. Translating gives CASSLRKLAGGLSNEQFF.

The chain joins TRBV6-5 to TRBJ2-7; 8 bases map to TRBD1. Per the germline V gene, CDR1 is MNHEY and CDR2 is SVGAGI. The junction had 11 bases not matched to a gene; V was cut back by 6 bases and J by 7 bases. This CDR3 is built from 14 residues. CDR3 bases: TGTGCCAGCAGAGTGGAGACAGGGGTACGGGAGCAGTACTTC. The encoded protein is CASRVETGVREQYF.

This clone occurred a few times. The chain carries TRBV27 and TRBJ2-1; 8 bases line up with TRBD1. Germline V gene data show CDR1 as MNHEY and CDR2 as SMNVEV (reference sequence). The ends lost 6 bases at V and 3 bases at J; junction bases unmatched: 13. The CDR3 loop spans 17 amino acids. This CDR3 is CASRPRTGKSLYNEQFF. The CDR3 region has the DNA TGTGCCAGCAGACCAAGGACAGGGAAAAGTCTCTACAATGAGCAGTTCTTC.

V usage is TRBV11-2 and J usage is TRBJ1-5; D remains ambiguous. V was pared by 4 bases and J by 3 bases, with 7 bases between. The CDR3 loop spans 13 amino acids. Germline CDR1 and CDR2: SGHAT and FQNNGV. The CDR3 loop reads CASSSDYNQPQHF. In nucleotides, the CDR3 is TGTGCCAGCAGCTCCGACTACAATCAGCCCCAGCATTTT.

The chain combines TRBV27 with TRBJ1-2, with D possibly being TRBD1 (6 bases). Germline V CDR1 and CDR2: MNHEY, SMNVEV (reference sequence). CDR3 size: 14 residues. V was cut by 5 bases and J by 7 bases, with 17 bases left in between. The CDR3 nucleotides read TGTGCCAGCAGTCGTGGGACACAGGTTCCTGGCTACACCTTC. Protein: CASSRGTQVPGYTF.

The V call is TRBV11-2, the J call TRBJ1-2; D remains ambiguous. The CDR3 extends over 12 amino acids. Germline values: CDR1 SGHAT, CDR2 FQNNGV. The V end was cut by 7 bases, the J end by 5 bases, with 11 bases between. This chain's CDR3 is CASNPSGYGYTF. The CDR3 nucleotides read TGTGCCAGCAACCCCTCGGGTTATGGCTACACCTTC.

V is TRBV5-1 and J is TRBJ1-1; 8 bases are a match to TRBD1. The CDR3 is made up of 16 amino acids. Germline V gene data show CDR1 as SGHRS and CDR2 as YFSETQ. Unmatched junction bases numbered 9, after V lost 4 bases and J lost 1 base. CDR3 nucleotides: TGCGCCAGCAGCCTTACTCCTACAGGGGGGAACACTGAAGCTTTCTTT. It codes for CASSLTPTGGNTEAFF. Complete variable domain (other parts from reference TRBV5-1 and TRBJ1-1): KAGVTQTPRYLIKTRGQQVTLSCSPISGHRSVSWYQQTPGQGLQFLFEYFSETQRNKGNFPGRFSGRQFSNSRSEMNVSTLELGDSALYLCASSLTPTGGNTEAFFGQGTRLTVV.